This T cell receptor beta chain was sequenced in a study of shared clonotypes between healthy human individuals. V was clipped by 5 bases and J by 5 bases, with 16 bases between them. Germline V lookup: CDR1 MNHEY, CDR2 SVGAGI. This CDR3 is built from 15 residues. Some clones are missing from TCRdb's copy, which holds only in-frame ones; the method was immunoSEQ multiplex PCR. The sample holds more than 2,000,000 clones, around 94% seen once. Source material: naive CD4+ T cells sorted from blood. Regarding subset: CD45RA+ positively selected. The receptor was derived from a man aged 18 to 30 in good health. The chain couples TRBV6-5 to TRBJ2-1, with D possibly being TRBD2 (5 bases). As DNA, the CDR3 is TGTGCCAGCAGTCCCTTCTCAAAGACTAACAATGAGCAGTTCTTC. It codes for CASSPFSKTNNEQFF.